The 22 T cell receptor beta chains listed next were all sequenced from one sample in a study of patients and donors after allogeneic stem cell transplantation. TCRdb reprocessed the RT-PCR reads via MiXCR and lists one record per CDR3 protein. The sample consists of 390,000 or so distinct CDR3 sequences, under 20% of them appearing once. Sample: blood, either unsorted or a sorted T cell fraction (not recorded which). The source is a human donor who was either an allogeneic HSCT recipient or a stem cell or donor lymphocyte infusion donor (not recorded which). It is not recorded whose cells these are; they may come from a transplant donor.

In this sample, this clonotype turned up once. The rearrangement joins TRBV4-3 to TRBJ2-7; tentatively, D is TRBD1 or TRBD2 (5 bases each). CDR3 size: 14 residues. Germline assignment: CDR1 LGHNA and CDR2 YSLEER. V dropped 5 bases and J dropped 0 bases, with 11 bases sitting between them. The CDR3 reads CASSRGDGSYEQYF. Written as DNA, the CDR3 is TGCGCCAGCAGCAGAGGGGACGGCTCCTACGAGCAGTACTTC.

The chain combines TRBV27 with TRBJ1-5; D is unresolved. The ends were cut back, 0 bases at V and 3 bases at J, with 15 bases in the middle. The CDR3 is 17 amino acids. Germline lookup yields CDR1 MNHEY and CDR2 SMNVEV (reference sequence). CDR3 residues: CASSLSIPRGLNQPQHF. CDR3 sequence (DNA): TGTGCCAGCAGTTTATCGATACCACGAGGCCTCAATCAGCCCCAGCATTTT.

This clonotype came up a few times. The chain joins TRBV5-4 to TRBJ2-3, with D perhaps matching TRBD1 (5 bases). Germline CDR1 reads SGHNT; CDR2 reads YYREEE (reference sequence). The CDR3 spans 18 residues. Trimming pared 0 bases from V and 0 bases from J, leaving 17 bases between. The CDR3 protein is CASSLGGVRTPSTDTQYF. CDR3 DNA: TGTGCCAGCAGCTTGGGGGGCGTTCGTACCCCCAGCACAGATACGCAGTATTTT.

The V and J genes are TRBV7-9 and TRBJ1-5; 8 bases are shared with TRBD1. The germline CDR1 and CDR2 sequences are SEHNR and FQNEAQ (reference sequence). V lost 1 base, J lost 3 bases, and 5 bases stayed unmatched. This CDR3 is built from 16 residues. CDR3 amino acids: CASSLVQTGVNQPQHF. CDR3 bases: TGTGCCAGCAGCTTAGTACAGACAGGGGTCAATCAGCCCCAGCATTTT.

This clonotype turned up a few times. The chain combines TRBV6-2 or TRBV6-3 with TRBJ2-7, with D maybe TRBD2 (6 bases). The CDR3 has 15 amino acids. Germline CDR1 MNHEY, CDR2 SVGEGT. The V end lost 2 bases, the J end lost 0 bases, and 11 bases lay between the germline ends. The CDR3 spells CASSYMAGYSYEQYF. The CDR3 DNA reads TGTGCCAGCAGTTACATGGCGGGGTACTCCTACGAGCAGTACTTC.

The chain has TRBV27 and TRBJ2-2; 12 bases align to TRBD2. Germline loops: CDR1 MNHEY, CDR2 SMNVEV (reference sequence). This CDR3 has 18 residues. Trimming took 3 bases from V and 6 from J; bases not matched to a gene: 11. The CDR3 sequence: CASSFSFGLAGQPGELFF. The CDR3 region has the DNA TGTGCCAGCAGTTTCTCCTTCGGACTAGCGGGACAACCCGGGGAGCTGTTTTTT.

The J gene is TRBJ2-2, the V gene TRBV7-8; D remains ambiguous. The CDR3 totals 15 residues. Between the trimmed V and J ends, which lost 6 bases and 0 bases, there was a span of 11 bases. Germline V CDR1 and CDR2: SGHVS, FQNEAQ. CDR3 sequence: CASRLNYANTGELFF. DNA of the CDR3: TGTGCCAGCAGATTAAATTATGCGAACACCGGGGAGCTGTTTTTT.

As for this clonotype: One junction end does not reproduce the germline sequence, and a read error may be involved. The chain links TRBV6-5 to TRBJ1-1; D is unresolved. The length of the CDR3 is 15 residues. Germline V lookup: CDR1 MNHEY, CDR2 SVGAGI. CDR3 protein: CASSYSGGLKTEAFF. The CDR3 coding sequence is TGTGCCAGCAGTTACTCGGGAGGGTTGAAGACTGAAGCTTTCTTT.

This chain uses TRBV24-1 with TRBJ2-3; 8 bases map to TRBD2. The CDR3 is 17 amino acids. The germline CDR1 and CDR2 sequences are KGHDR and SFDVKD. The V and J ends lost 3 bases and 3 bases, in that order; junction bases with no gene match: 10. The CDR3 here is CATSDLPRAGATDTQYF. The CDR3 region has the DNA TGTGCCACCAGTGATCTTCCCCGAGCGGGGGCTACAGATACGCAGTATTTT.

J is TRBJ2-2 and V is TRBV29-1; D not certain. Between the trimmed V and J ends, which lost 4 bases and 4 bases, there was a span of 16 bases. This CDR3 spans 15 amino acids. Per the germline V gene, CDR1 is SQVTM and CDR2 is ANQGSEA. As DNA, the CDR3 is TGCAGCGTTGTGATCACTTCCACGAGCACCGGGGAGCTGTTTTTT. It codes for CSVVITSTSTGELFF.

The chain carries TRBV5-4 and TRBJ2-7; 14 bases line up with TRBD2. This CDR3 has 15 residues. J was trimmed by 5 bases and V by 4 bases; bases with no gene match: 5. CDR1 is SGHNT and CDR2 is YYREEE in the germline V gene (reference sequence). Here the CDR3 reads CASSVTSGRANEQYF. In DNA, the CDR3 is TGTGCCAGCAGCGTGACTAGCGGGAGGGCAAACGAGCAGTACTTC.

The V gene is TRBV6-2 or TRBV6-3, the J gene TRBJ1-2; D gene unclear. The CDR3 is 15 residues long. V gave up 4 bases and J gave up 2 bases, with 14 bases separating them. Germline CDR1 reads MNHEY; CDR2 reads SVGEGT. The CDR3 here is CASSSPSRSNYGYTF. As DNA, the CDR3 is TGTGCCAGCAGTTCGCCTTCCAGATCGAACTATGGCTACACCTTC.

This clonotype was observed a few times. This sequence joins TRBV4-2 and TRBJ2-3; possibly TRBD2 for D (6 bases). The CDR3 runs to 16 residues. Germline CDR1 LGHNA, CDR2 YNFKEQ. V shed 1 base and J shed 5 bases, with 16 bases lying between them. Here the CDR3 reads CASSQGGVTTGDTQYF. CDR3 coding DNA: TGTGCCAGCAGCCAAGGGGGGGTGACTACGGGAGATACGCAGTATTTT.

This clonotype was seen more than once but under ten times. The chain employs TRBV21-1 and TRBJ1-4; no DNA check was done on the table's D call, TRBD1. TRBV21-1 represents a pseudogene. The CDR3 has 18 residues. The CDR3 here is CASTPKAGQGATNEKLFF. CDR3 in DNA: TGTGCCAGCACCCCGAAGGCGGGACAGGGGGCAACTAATGAAAAACTGTTTTTT.

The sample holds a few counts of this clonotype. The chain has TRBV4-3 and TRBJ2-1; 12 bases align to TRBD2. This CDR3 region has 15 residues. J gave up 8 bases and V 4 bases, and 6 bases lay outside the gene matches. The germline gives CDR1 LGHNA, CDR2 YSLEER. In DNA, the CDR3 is TGCGCCAGCAGCCGACTAGCGGGGGTTAGGGATGAGCAGTTCTTC. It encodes CASSRLAGVRDEQFF.

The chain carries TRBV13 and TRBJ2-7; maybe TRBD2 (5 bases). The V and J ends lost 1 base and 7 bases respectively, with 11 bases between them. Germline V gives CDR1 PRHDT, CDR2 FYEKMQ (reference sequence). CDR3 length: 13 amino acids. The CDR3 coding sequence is TGTGCCAGCAGCTTAGATCCTCCGGGAGAGCAGTACTTC. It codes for CASSLDPPGEQYF.

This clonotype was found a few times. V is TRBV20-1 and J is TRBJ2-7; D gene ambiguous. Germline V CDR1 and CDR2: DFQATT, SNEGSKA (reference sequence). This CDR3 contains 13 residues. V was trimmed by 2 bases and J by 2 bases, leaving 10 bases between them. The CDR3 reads CSARYRSPYEQYF. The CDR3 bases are TGCAGTGCTAGATACCGTTCGCCCTACGAGCAGTACTTC.

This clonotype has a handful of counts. CDR3 protein: CASSVEDVRTEAFF. Written as DNA, the CDR3 is TGTGCCAGCAGCGTAGAGGATGTGAGGACTGAAGCTTTCTTT. The gene calls are TRBV9 and TRBJ1-1; D is undetermined. Germline V CDR1 and CDR2: SGDLS, YYNGEE. V lost 0 bases and J lost 5, with 11 bases in between. The CDR3 is made up of 14 amino acids.

The CDR3 DNA sequence: TGTGCCAGCAGCTTGTTTAGCGGTCTACTAGCCAAAAACATTCAGTACTTC. Protein product: CASSLFSGLLAKNIQYF. The chain combines TRBV5-4 with TRBJ2-4, with D possibly matching TRBD2 (6 bases). CDR1 is SGHNT and CDR2 is YYREEE in the germline V gene (reference sequence). V shed 1 base and J shed 0 bases, with 14 bases lying between them. The CDR3 contains 17 residues.

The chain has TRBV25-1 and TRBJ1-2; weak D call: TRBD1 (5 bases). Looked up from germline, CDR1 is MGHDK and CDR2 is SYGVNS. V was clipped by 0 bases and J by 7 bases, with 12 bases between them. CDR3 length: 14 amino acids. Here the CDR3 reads CASSEYREEGGYTF. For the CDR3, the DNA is TGTGCCAGCAGTGAATACAGGGAAGAAGGTGGCTACACCTTC.

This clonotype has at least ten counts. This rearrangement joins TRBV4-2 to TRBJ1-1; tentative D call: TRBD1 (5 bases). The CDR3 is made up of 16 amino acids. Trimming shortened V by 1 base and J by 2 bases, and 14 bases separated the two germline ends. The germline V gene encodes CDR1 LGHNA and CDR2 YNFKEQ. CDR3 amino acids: CASSQGRRGRNTEAFF. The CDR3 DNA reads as TGTGCCAGCAGCCAAGGGAGAAGGGGTAGAAACACTGAAGCTTTCTTT.

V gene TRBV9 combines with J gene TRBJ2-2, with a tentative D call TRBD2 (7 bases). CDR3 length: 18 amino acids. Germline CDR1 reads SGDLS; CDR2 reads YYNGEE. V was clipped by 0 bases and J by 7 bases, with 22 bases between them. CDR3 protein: CASSVAPSRGGPGGELFF. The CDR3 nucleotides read TGTGCCAGCAGCGTAGCCCCGTCGAGGGGGGGGCCGGGCGGGGAGCTGTTTTTT.